Here is one TCR beta chain with its context. The antigen is unknown. This sample was taken from a study of T cell responses to AZD1222 COVID-19 vaccine. Findings and caveats of the study: A reported finding is that nearly half of spike-specific TCRs target unmutated variant regions. Spike-specific TCRs gained breadth and depth after people received two AZD1222 doses. There were repertoire samples only from the period after the peak T cell response. White British ancestry dominated among donors, who included more females, and clonal diversity was possibly underestimated.

The length of the CDR3 is 13 residues. Per germline, CDR1 SQVTM and CDR2 ANQGSEA. The J segment lost 7 bases and the V segment lost 6 bases, leaving 12 bases of the junction unmatched. TCRdb keeps only in-frame clones here, not all; method: immunoSEQ multiplex PCR. The data show roughly 120,000 clones, roughly 93% seen once. The sequence derives from an adult who received the AZD1222 COVID-19 vaccine. This rearrangement joins TRBV29-1 to TRBJ2-7; 7 bases are shared with TRBD1. The sequencing used peripheral blood, collected 28 days after the second AZD1222 dose. CDR3 nucleotides: TGCAGCGTGCCGACAGGGAATCTGGGGGAGCAGTACTTC. Encoded protein: CSVPTGNLGEQYF.